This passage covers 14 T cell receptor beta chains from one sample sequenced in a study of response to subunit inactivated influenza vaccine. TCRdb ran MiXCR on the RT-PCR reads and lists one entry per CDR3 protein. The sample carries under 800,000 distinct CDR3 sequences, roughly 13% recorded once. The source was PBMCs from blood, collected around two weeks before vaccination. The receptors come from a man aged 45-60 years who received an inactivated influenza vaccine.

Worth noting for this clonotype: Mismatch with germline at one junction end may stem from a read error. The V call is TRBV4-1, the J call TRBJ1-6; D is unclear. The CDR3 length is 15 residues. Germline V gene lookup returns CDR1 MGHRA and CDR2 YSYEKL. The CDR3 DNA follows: TGCGTCAGCAGCCAAGCCCCAAGGGCGGGTTCACCCCTCCACTTT. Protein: CVSSQAPRAGSPLHF.

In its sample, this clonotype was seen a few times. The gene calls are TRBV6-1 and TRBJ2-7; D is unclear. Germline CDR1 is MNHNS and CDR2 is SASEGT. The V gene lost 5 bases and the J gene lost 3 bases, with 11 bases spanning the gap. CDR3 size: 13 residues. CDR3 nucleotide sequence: TGTGCCAGCAGTCGATCACTGGGCTACGAGCAGTACTTC. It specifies CASSRSLGYEQYF.

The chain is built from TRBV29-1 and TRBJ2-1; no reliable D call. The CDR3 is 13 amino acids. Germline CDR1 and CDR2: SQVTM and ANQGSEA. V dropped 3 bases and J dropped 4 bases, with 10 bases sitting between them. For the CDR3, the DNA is TGCAGCGTTGACCAGGCCACTTACAATGAGCAGTTCTTC. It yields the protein CSVDQATYNEQFF.

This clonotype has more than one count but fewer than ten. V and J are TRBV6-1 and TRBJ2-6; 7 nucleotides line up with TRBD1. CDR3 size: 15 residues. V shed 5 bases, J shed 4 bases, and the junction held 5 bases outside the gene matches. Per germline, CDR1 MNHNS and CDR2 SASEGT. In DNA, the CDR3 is TGTGCCAGCAGTCCGACAGGGACCGGGGCCAACGTCCTGACTTTC. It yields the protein CASSPTGTGANVLTF.

CDR3 sequence reads: CATSRLAVYNEQFF. The CDR3, as DNA: TGTGCCACCAGCAGACTAGCGGTGTACAATGAGCAGTTCTTC. This chain joins TRBV15 and TRBJ2-1; 7 bases are shared with TRBD2. The CDR3 loop spans 14 amino acids. Germline assignment: CDR1 LNHNV and CDR2 YYDKDF (reference sequence). V dropped 2 bases and J dropped 4; count of bases not matched to a gene: 2.

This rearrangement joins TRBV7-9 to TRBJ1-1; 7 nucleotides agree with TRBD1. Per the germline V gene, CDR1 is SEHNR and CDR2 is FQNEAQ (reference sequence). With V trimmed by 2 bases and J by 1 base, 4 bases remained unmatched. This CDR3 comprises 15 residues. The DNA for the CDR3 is TGTGCCAGCAGCTTACTGGGACAGAAGAACACTGAAGCTTTCTTT. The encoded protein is CASSLLGQKNTEAFF.

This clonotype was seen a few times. The CDR3 sequence: CASSSEVRRNQPQHF. The CDR3 bases are TGTGCCAGCAGCTCTGAGGTCCGCCGGAATCAGCCCCAGCATTTT. The rearrangement uses TRBV7-8 and TRBJ1-5; D remains unclear. The CDR3 loop spans 15 amino acids. Germline CDR1 reads SGHVS; CDR2 reads FQNEAQ. Trimming shortened V by 4 bases and J by 4 bases, and 14 bases separated the two germline ends.

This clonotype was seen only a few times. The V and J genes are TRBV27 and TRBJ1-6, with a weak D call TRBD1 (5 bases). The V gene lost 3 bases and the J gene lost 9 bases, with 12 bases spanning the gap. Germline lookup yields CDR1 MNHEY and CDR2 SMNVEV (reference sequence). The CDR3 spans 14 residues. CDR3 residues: CASSFRGTGSPLHF. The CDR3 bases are TGTGCCAGCAGTTTCCGGGGGACCGGTTCACCCCTCCACTTT.

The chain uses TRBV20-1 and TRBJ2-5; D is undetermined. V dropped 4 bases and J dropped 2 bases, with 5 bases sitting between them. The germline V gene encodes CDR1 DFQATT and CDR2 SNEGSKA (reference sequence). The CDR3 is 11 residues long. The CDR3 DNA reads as TGCAGTGCTATTGGTCAAGAGACCCAGTACTTC. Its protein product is CSAIGQETQYF.

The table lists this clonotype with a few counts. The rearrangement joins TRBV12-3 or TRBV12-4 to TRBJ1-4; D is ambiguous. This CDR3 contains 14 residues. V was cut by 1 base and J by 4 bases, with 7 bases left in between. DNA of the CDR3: TGTGCCAGCAGTTTAGGTCAAGATAATGAAAAACTGTTTTTT. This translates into CASSLGQDNEKLFF.

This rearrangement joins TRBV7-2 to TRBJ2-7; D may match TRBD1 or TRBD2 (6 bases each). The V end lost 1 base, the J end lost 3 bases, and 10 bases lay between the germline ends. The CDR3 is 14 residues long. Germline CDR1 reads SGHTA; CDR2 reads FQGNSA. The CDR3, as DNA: TGTGCCAGCAGCTTAGAGGGGGACTTCTACGAGCAGTACTTC. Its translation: CASSLEGDFYEQYF.

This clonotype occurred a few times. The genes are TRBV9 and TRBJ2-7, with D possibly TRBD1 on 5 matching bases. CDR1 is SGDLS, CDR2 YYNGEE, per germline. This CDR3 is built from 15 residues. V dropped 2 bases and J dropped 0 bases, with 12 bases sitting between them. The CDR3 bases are TGTGCCAGCAGCGTGAGATCAGGGTACTCCTACGAGCAGTACTTC. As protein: CASSVRSGYSYEQYF.

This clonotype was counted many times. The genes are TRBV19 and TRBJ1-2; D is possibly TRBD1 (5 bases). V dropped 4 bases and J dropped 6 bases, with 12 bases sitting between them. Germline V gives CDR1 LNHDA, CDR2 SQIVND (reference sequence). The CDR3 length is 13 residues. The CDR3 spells CASSSPGEDGYTF. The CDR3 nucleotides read TGTGCCAGTAGTAGCCCGGGGGAGGATGGCTACACCTTC.

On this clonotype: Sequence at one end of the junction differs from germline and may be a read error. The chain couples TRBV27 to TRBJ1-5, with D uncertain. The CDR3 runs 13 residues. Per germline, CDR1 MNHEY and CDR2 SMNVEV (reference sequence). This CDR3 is CVSSLMGNQPQHF. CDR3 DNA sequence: TGTGTCAGCAGTTTGATGGGGAATCAGCCCCAGCATTTT.